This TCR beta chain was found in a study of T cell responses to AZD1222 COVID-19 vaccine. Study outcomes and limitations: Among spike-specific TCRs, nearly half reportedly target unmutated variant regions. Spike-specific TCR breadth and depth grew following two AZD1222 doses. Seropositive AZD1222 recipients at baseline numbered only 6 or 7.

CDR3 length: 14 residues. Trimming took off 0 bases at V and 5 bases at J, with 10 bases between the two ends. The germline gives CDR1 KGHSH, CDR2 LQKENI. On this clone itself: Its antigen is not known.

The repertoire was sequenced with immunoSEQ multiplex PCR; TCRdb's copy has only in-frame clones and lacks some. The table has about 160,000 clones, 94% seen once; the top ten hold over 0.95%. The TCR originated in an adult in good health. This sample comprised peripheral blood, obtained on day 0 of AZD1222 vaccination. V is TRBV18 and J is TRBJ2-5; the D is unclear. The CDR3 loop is CASSPPIERETQYF. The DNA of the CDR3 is TGTGCCAGCTCACCACCGATAGAGAGGGAGACCCAGTACTTC.